This passage covers 32 T cell receptor beta chains from one sample sequenced in a study of cytomegalovirus exposure and HLA in healthy donors. With 60 Vbeta and 13 Jbeta primers, the PCR was carried out. TCRdb keeps only in-frame clones here, not all; method: immunoSEQ multiplex PCR. The sample has about 200,000 clones, about four fifths seen once; the top ten hold about 1.8%. Sequencing was performed on PBMCs. These receptors were obtained from a man aged 40-50 years in good health and CMV-seropositive.

The chain recombines TRBV20-1 with TRBJ1-2; 8 bases match TRBD1. Germline CDR1 and CDR2: DFQATT and SNEGSKA (reference sequence). Trimming cost V 3 bases and J 8 bases; bases outside gene matches: 2. This CDR3 region has 11 residues. The CDR3: CSASYRGGYTF. CDR3 bases: TGCAGTGCTAGCTACAGGGGGGGCTACACCTTC.

This clone was picked up a small number of times. CDR3 sequence (DNA): TGTGCCACCAGCAGAGATCGGTCCGGACAGGCCTACGAGCAGTACTTC. The encoded protein is CATSRDRSGQAYEQYF. V and J are TRBV15 and TRBJ2-7; 7 bases fit TRBD1. The CDR3 has 16 amino acids. From germline, CDR1 is LNHNV and CDR2 YYDKDF (reference sequence). Trimming removed 0 bases from V and 2 bases from J; junction bases left unmatched: 7.

The rearrangement uses TRBV11-1 and TRBJ2-7; 7 bases match TRBD2. Trimming took 1 base from V and 5 from J; bases not matched to a gene: 11. The CDR3 is 16 amino acids. Germline V CDR1 and CDR2: SGHAT, FQDESV (reference sequence). CDR3 nucleotide sequence: TGTGCCAGCAGCTTAGAAGGGCAGGGCGGGAGCCACGAGCAGTACTTC. Its protein is CASSLEGQGGSHEQYF. Filled out from reference TRBV11-1 and TRBJ2-7, the complete variable domain reads EAEVAQSPRYKITEKSQAVAFWCDPISGHATLYWYRQILGQGPELLVQFQDESVVDDSQLPKDRFSAERLKGVDSTLKIQPAELGDSAMYLCASSLEGQGGSHEQYFGPGTRLTVT.

The rearrangement links TRBV18 to TRBJ2-3; 10 nucleotides match TRBD2. Germline V gene lookup returns CDR1 KGHSH and CDR2 LQKENI. V lost 5 bases, J lost 4 bases, and 3 bases stayed unmatched. The CDR3 is 14 residues long. CDR3 amino acids: CASSGLAGADTQYF. The CDR3 DNA is TGTGCCAGCTCAGGGCTAGCGGGAGCAGATACGCAGTATTTT.

About this clone: Different DNA sequences within this sample yield the same CDR3. The genes are TRBV5-1 and TRBJ2-3, with TRBD2 identical over 7 bases. With 0 bases clipped from V and 4 bases from J, the junction kept 11 bases outside the gene matches. The CDR3 contains 17 residues. CDR1 and CDR2 from the germline V gene are SGHRS and YFSETQ. The CDR3 DNA reads TGCGCCAGCAGCTTGGTCCGGGGGGAGGGCCTCCCAGATACGCAGTATTTT. This sequence encodes CASSLVRGEGLPDTQYF.

The chain has TRBV30 and TRBJ1-1, with D unresolved. Trimming took 2 bases from V and 4 from J, leaving 11 bases between them. CDR1 is GTSNPN and CDR2 is SVGIG in the germline V gene (reference sequence). The CDR3 spans 13 residues. DNA for the CDR3: TGTGCCTGGAGTAGGGAGGGAGCCACTGAAGCTTTCTTT. Amino acids: CAWSREGATEAFF.

Notes on this clone: Germline and junction disagree at one end, which may indicate a read error. CDR3 DNA: TGTGCCAGCAGCTTCGGGACTAGCGGGAAACTTTTC. It translates to CASSFGTSGKLF. The V and J genes are TRBV5-6 and TRBJ2-7; TRBD2 matches at 13 bases. Germline CDR1 SGHDT, CDR2 YYEEEE. This CDR3 region has 12 residues.

V gene TRBV29-1 combines with J gene TRBJ2-2; D ambiguous. The CDR3 covers 13 residues. Germline V gene sequence: CDR1 SQVTM, CDR2 ANQGSEA. The V end lost 6 bases, the J end lost 2 bases, and 10 bases lay between the germline ends. CDR3 DNA sequence: TGCAGCGTAGCATGGTACAACACCGGGGAGCTGTTTTTT. This gives the protein CSVAWYNTGELFF.

This clone was seen only once. The chain joins TRBV28 to TRBJ1-5, with 9 bases lining up with TRBD1. Germline CDR1 is MDHEN and CDR2 is SYDVKM. J lost 9 bases, V lost 5 bases, and 8 bases had no gene match. The CDR3 contains 14 residues. The CDR3 nucleotides are TGTGCCAGCAGTCTTCCGGGACAGGGTCCGCCCCAGCATTTT. Translated: CASSLPGQGPPQHF.

The rearrangement uses TRBV6-5 and TRBJ2-1; D perhaps matches TRBD2 (5 bases). The CDR3 loop spans 12 amino acids. The V gene's germline CDR1 is MNHEY and CDR2 SVGAGI. Trimming left V 0 bases short and J 10 bases short, with 7 bases between. CDR3 in DNA: TGTGCCAGCAGTTACTCGACGGGGGAGCAGTTCTTC. It specifies CASSYSTGEQFF.

The CDR3 nucleotides are TGTGCCAGCAGTTACAGGGGAAGAAACACTGAAGCTTTCTTT. Its protein product is CASSYRGRNTEAFF. The gene calls are TRBV6-5 and TRBJ1-1; D may be TRBD1 (5 bases). Trimming left V 2 bases short and J 2 bases short, with 9 bases between. This CDR3 has 14 residues. In germline, CDR1 is MNHEY, CDR2 SVGAGI.

The V call is TRBV6-6, the J call TRBJ2-7; no firm D call. CDR3 size: 11 residues. The V end lost 7 bases, the J end lost 5 bases, and 9 bases lay between the germline ends. CDR1 is MNHNY and CDR2 is SVGAGI in the germline V gene (reference sequence). Written as DNA, the CDR3 is TGTGCCAGCACCCGAGGCGACGAGCAGTACTTC. Protein sequence: CASTRGDEQYF.

The chain links TRBV5-1 to TRBJ2-1; 7 positions match TRBD1. The CDR3 length is 16 residues. The V and J ends lost 2 bases and 7 bases, in that order; junction bases with no gene match: 12. Germline assignment: CDR1 SGHRS and CDR2 YFSETQ. CDR3 DNA: TGCGCCAGCAGCTTAATCCTGAGACAGGGTGTTAATGAGCAGTTCTTC. This translates into CASSLILRQGVNEQFF.

The chain uses TRBV2 and TRBJ1-1; 9 nucleotides match TRBD1. CDR1 is SNHLY, CDR2 FYNNEI, per germline. This CDR3 comprises 14 residues. Unmatched junction bases numbered 4, after V lost 7 bases and J lost 1 base. The DNA for the CDR3 is TGTGCCAGCACTAAGGACAGGGGGAACACTGAAGCTTTCTTT. Amino acids: CASTKDRGNTEAFF.

This clone was counted a single time. This sequence joins TRBV27 and TRBJ1-1; 10 bases map to TRBD1. V dropped 6 bases and J dropped 6; count of bases not matched to a gene: 7. CDR3 size: 14 residues. The V gene's germline CDR1 is MNHEY and CDR2 SMNVEV (reference sequence). The CDR3 nucleotides read TGTGCCAGCAGCCGGACAGGGGGAAGGGCTGAAGCTTTCTTT. It translates to CASSRTGGRAEAFF.

The chain links TRBV28 to TRBJ2-7, with a weak D call TRBD1 (6 bases). There are 15 residues in the CDR3. Trimming cost V 6 bases and J 2 bases, with 17 bases left between them. CDR1 is MDHEN, CDR2 SYDVKM, per germline. The CDR3 DNA is TGTGCCAGCAGCTCGACGGACAGTAGAACCTACGAGCAGTACTTC. Its translation: CASSSTDSRTYEQYF.

The J gene is TRBJ1-6, the V gene TRBV25-1; D gene ambiguous. Trimming left V 4 bases short and J 8 bases short, with 12 bases between. Germline CDR1 is MGHDK and CDR2 is SYGVNS. The CDR3 loop spans 14 amino acids. The CDR3 loop reads CASSALVGHSPLHF. In nucleotides, the CDR3 is TGTGCCAGCAGTGCCCTCGTGGGCCATTCACCCCTCCACTTT.

The chain joins TRBV6-1 to TRBJ1-2; 7 bases map to TRBD1. The junction had 7 bases not matched to a gene; V was cut back by 5 bases and J by 1 base. CDR3 length equals 15 residues. The germline V gene has CDR1 MNHNS and CDR2 SASEGT. CDR3 loop: CASSRGGDLNYGYTF. CDR3 in DNA: TGTGCCAGCAGTAGAGGGGGCGACCTTAACTATGGCTACACCTTC.

V and J are TRBV7-2 and TRBJ1-2; 7 bases line up with TRBD1. Germline V gene sequence: CDR1 SGHTA, CDR2 FQGNSA. The V segment lost 5 bases and the J segment 0 bases; nucleotides outside the gene matches: 9. CDR3 length: 16 residues. The CDR3: CASSRDSVESNYGYTF. CDR3 bases: TGTGCCAGCAGCCGGGACAGCGTCGAGTCTAACTATGGCTACACCTTC.

This clone was recorded only once. The rearrangement links TRBV6-5 to TRBJ2-1; D gene uncertain. CDR1 MNHEY and CDR2 SVGAGI come from the germline V gene. V lost 2 bases to trimming and J lost 8 bases, with 4 bases between them. The CDR3 length is 11 residues. In DNA, the CDR3 is TGTGCCAGCAGTTACGTCGATGAGCAGTTCTTC. Protein: CASSYVDEQFF.

This chain links TRBV5-1 with TRBJ2-7; 11 bases map to TRBD2. The length of the CDR3 is 14 residues. The J segment lost 7 bases and the V segment lost 3 bases, leaving 6 bases of the junction unmatched. CDR1 is SGHRS and CDR2 is YFSETQ in the germline V gene. The CDR3 reads CASSSTSGTGEQYF. In nucleotides, the CDR3 is TGCGCCAGCAGCTCGACTAGCGGGACGGGTGAGCAGTACTTC.

On this clone: This same CDR3 is encoded by further DNA sequences in the sample. The V call is TRBV5-1, the J call TRBJ2-7; D gene uncertain. The V gene's germline CDR1 is SGHRS and CDR2 YFSETQ. V lost 0 bases, J lost 0 bases, and 7 bases lay in between. The length of the CDR3 is 14 residues. This chain's CDR3 is CASSLERSSYEQYF. CDR3 coding DNA: TGCGCCAGCAGCTTGGAGAGGAGCTCCTACGAGCAGTACTTC.

This chain connects TRBV27 to TRBJ1-2, with D unresolved. Trimming pared 2 bases from V and 14 bases from J, leaving 18 bases between. Germline V CDR1 and CDR2: MNHEY, SMNVEV (reference sequence). The CDR3 covers 13 residues. The CDR3 here is CASSLSGKAALTF. The CDR3, as DNA: TGTGCCAGCAGTTTAAGCGGAAAGGCCGCCCTAACCTTC.

This clone was detected only a few times. The CDR3 loop reads CASSQTGRNEKLFF. CDR3 DNA sequence: TGTGCCAGCAGCCAGACAGGGAGGAATGAAAAACTGTTTTTT. The J gene is TRBJ1-4, the V gene TRBV6-5; 7 nucleotides line up with TRBD1. The CDR3 is made up of 14 amino acids. V shed 6 bases and J 5 bases; nucleotides not matched to a gene: 6. Germline V gene lookup returns CDR1 MNHEY and CDR2 SVGAGI.

The CDR3 sequence: CSADRAYSNQPQHF. CDR3 in DNA: TGCAGCGCGGACAGGGCGTATAGCAATCAGCCCCAGCATTTT. The rearrangement uses TRBV29-1 and TRBJ1-5, with 8 bases that match TRBD1. Germline-derived CDR1 and CDR2 are SQVTM and ANQGSEA. The CDR3 sequence is 14 residues long. With 7 bases clipped from V and 0 bases from J, the junction kept 5 bases outside the gene matches.

The J gene is TRBJ1-1, the V gene TRBV7-6; tentatively, D is TRBD1 (6 bases). The CDR3 extends over 15 amino acids. Germline loops: CDR1 SGHVS, CDR2 FNYEAQ. Trimming removed 2 bases at V and 2 bases at J, with 12 bases between. As DNA, the CDR3 is TGTGCCAGCAGCTTAAATACAGGGTTTAACACTGAAGCTTTCTTT. Encoded protein: CASSLNTGFNTEAFF.

The chain uses TRBV5-8 and TRBJ1-5; D is ambiguous. Germline lookup yields CDR1 SGHTS and CDR2 YDEGEE. CDR3 length equals 13 residues. V lost 2 bases and J lost 7, with 10 bases in between. This CDR3 reads CASSLARGQPQHF. CDR3 sequence (DNA): TGTGCCAGCAGCTTAGCCCGGGGACAGCCCCAGCATTTT.

Concerning this clone itself: One junction end disagrees with the germline gene, perhaps due to a read error. The gene calls are TRBV11-2 and TRBJ2-3; 9 bases are a match to TRBD2. Germline CDR1 SGHAT, CDR2 FQNNGV. The CDR3 sequence is 11 residues long. The CDR3 sequence is CASSRLAEAQF. CDR3 sequence (DNA): TGTGCCAGCAGTCGACTAGCGGAGGCACAGTTT.

The V and J genes are TRBV6-1 and TRBJ2-1; 8 bases are shared with TRBD2. This CDR3 is 16 amino acids long. Per the germline V gene, CDR1 is MNHNS and CDR2 is SASEGT. Trimming removed 4 bases from V and 6 bases from J; junction bases left unmatched: 11. This CDR3 reads CASSARGSGRSNEQFF. The CDR3 nucleotides are TGTGCCAGCAGTGCTAGGGGGAGCGGGAGAAGCAATGAGCAGTTCTTC.

The CDR3 DNA sequence: TGTGCCAGCAGCTCAAGAAGGGGAAAAAAACCGGGTCTGCAAGCTTTCTTT. Translating gives CASSSRRGKKPGLQAFF. The chain carries TRBV7-6 and TRBJ1-1; D perhaps matches TRBD1 (5 bases). Germline-derived CDR1 and CDR2 are SGHVS and FNYEAQ. The germline V and J ends were trimmed by 4 bases and 9 bases, with 27 bases remaining between them. The CDR3 sequence is 17 residues long.

The J gene is TRBJ1-1, the V gene TRBV5-1; D uncertain. The V gene's germline CDR1 is SGHRS and CDR2 YFSETQ. The CDR3 covers 14 residues. Trimming took 0 bases from V and 6 from J, leaving 12 bases between them. The CDR3 sequence: CASSLVPTSPEAFF. The CDR3 bases are TGCGCCAGCAGCTTGGTTCCGACATCTCCTGAAGCTTTCTTT. Looking up the rest from reference TRBV5-1 and TRBJ1-1 gives the full variable domain: KAGVTQTPRYLIKTRGQQVTLSCSPISGHRSVSWYQQTPGQGLQFLFEYFSETQRNKGNFPGRFSGRQFSNSRSEMNVSTLELGDSALYLCASSLVPTSPEAFFGQGTRLTVV.

The J gene is TRBJ2-5, the V gene TRBV27; tentative D call: TRBD1 (5 bases). The J call may be wrong; the DNA end is better matched by TRBJ2-7. Germline assignment: CDR1 MNHEY and CDR2 SMNVEV (reference sequence). The CDR3 has 11 residues. The CDR3 coding sequence is TGTGCCAGCAGCCAGGGATACGAGCAGTACTTC. The encoded protein is CASSQGYEQYF.